The rows below give T cell receptor beta chains drawn from one sample of a study of blood T cell repertoires in COVID-19. Here immunoSEQ multiplex PCR was the method, and the copy in TCRdb shows in-frame clones only, minus some. The sample has 350,000 to 400,000 clones; 90% are singletons. Sequencing was carried out using peripheral blood. These receptors originate from a young man with active or convalescent COVID-19. Both conserved end residues are part of each CDR3. The D gene is left open where the match is weak. Clone size is stated in some rows and not others, as once, few, many or a class when expanded.

j_call clone_size v_call d_call cdr3_nt cdr3_aa
TRBJ1-1 - TRBV12-3/TRBV12-4 - TGTGCCAGCAGTTTTAGGGGAGAAGCTTTCTTT CASSFRGEAFF
TRBJ1-2 - TRBV28 TRBD1 TGTGCCAGCAGTCCCGGGACAGTCTATGGCTACACCTTC CASSPGTVYGYTF
TRBJ2-7 - TRBV27 TRBD1 TGTGCCAGCAGTTTAAGGACAGGGAGCTCCTACGAGCAGTACTTC CASSLRTGSSYEQYF
TRBJ1-1 - TRBV6-2/TRBV6-3 - TGTGCCAGCAGTTACTCCCGGGGAACTGAAGCTTTCTTT CASSYSRGTEAFF
TRBJ1-6 - TRBV28 - TGTGCCAGCAGGCAAACAGGGAGCTCCTATAATTCACCCCTCCACTTT CASRQTGSSYNSPLHF
TRBJ2-3 once TRBV27 TRBD2 TGTGCCAGCGGCCGGGGGAGGGACACAGATACGCAGTATTTT CASGRGRDTDTQYF
TRBJ1-1 - TRBV18 TRBD1 TGTGCCAGCTCGTCGGAGACAGGGAAGAGTGAAGCTTTCTTT CASSSETGKSEAFF
TRBJ1-2 - TRBV12-3/TRBV12-4 - TGTGCCAGCAGTTCAGCCCTCGGCTACACCTTC CASSSALGYTF
TRBJ2-7 - TRBV9 - TGTGCCAGCAGCTCCCTAAGTGACGAGCAGTACTTC CASSSLSDEQYF
TRBJ1-5 once TRBV30 - TGTGCCTGGACCCGGCAGGGGTTCAGCAATCAGCCCCAGCATTTT CAWTRQGFSNQPQHF
TRBJ1-1 - TRBV29-1 - TGCAGCGTTGCCGCGACAGTGAACACTGAAGCTTTCTTT CSVAATVNTEAFF
TRBJ2-1 - TRBV29-1 TRBD2 TGCAGCGTTGGTTTCAAGGCCGGGACTAGCGGAAATGAGCAGTTCTTC CSVGFKAGTSGNEQFF
TRBJ1-4 - TRBV9 TRBD1 TGTGCCAGCAGCATTTCCGGGACAGGGGCTAATGAAAAACTGTTTTTT CASSISGTGANEKLFF
TRBJ2-1 - TRBV21-1 - TGTGCCAGCAGCAAAAGCTCCCGCGGACACAAATCAGGAGATGAGCAGTTCTTC CASSKSSRGHKSGDEQFF
TRBJ1-1 - TRBV24-1 TRBD1 TGTGCCACCAGTGATGCCGGGACAGAGAACACTGAAGCTTTCTTT CATSDAGTENTEAFF
TRBJ2-7 - TRBV19 - TGTGCCAGTGGTCTGCCGGGTCCCTACGAGCAGTACTTC CASGLPGPYEQYF
TRBJ1-1 few TRBV2 TRBD1 TGTGCCAGCAGGCTACAGGGGGCGATGAACACTGAAGCTTTCTTT CASRLQGAMNTEAFF
TRBJ1-3 - TRBV19 TRBD1 TGTGCCAGTAGTACCCCGACAGGGAATGGAAACACCATATATTTT CASSTPTGNGNTIYF
TRBJ2-5 - TRBV7-2 TRBD2 TGTGCCAGCAGCTCTTTCGGGAGGAAAACCCAAGAGACCCAGTACTTC CASSSFGRKTQETQYF
TRBJ2-3 - TRBV6-5 - TGTGCCAGCAGGAAGCTAGCCGTGACAGATACGCAGTATTTT CASRKLAVTDTQYF
TRBJ1-2 - TRBV19 - TGTGCCAGTAGTGCAGACCCCTCTAGGGGCTACACCTTC CASSADPSRGYTF
TRBJ1-4 - TRBV6-6 TRBD1 TGTGCCAGCAGCCAGGACAGGGTCGATGAAAAACTGTTTTTT CASSQDRVDEKLFF